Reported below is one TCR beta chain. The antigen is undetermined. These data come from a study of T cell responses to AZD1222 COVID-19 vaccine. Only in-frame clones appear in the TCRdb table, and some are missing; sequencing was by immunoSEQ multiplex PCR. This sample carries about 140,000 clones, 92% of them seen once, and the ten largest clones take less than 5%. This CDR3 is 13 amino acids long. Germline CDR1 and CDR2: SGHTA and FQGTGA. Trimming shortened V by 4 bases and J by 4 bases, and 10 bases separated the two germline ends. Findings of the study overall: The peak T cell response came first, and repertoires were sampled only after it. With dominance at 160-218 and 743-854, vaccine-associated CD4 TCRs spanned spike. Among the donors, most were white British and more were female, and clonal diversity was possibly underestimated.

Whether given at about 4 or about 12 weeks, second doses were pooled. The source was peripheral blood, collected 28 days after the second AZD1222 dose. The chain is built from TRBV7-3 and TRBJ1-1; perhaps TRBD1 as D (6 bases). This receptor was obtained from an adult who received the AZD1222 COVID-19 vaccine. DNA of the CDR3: TGTGCCAGCAGCTCCCGAGGGGGCACTGAAGCTTTCTTT. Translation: CASSSRGGTEAFF.